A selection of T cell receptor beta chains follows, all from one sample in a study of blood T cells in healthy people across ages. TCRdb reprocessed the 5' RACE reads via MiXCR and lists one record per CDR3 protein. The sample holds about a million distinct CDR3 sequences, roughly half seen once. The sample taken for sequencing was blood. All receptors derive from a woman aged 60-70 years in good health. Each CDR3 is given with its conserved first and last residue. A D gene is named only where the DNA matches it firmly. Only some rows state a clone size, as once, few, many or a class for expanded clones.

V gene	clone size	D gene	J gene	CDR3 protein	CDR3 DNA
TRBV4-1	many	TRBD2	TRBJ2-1	CASSQDSTSGSDEQFF	TGCGCCAGCAGCCAAGACTCGACTAGCGGGAGCGATGAGCAGTTCTTC
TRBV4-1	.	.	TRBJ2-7	CASSQAPWGDGSYEQYF	TGCGCCAGCAGCCAAGCGCCCTGGGGGGACGGATCCTACGAGCAGTACTTC
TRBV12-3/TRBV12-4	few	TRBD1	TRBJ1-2	CASSPRTGAGGYTF	TGTGCCAGCAGCCCAAGGACAGGGGCGGGTGGCTACACCTTC
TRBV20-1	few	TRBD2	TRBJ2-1	CSARRTSGRDYPNEQFF	TGCAGTGCTAGAAGGACTAGCGGGAGGGATTACCCCAATGAGCAGTTCTTC
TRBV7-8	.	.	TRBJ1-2	CASSLAGFYGYTF	TGTGCCAGCAGCTTAGCGGGCTTTTATGGCTACACCTTC
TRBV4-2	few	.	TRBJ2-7	CASSQGSTAYEQYF	TGTGCCAGCAGCCAAGGGTCAACGGCGTACGAGCAGTACTTC
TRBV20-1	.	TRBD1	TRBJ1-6	CSARGGGLPNSPLHF	TGCAGTGCTAGAGGAGGGGGCCTACCGAATTCACCCCTCCATTTT
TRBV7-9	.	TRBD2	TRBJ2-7	CASSTLVGREGPLTYEQYF	TGTGCCAGCAGCACCCTGGTGGGGCGGGAGGGCCCCCTTACCTACGAGCAGTACTTC
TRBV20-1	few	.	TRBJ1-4	CSADASSGEKLFF	TGCAGTGCGGACGCGTCTTCAGGCGAAAAACTGTTTTTT
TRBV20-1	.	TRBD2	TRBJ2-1	CSARDSGSYPYNEQFF	TGCAGTGCTAGAGATAGCGGGAGTTACCCCTACAATGAGCAGTTCTTC
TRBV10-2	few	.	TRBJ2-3	CASRENRATDTQYF	TGCGCCAGCAGGGAGAACAGGGCCACAGATACGCAGTATTTT
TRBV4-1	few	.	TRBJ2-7	CASSQGGGVSSYEQYF	TGCGCCAGCAGCCAAGGAGGGGGTGTCTCATCCTACGAGCAGTACTTC
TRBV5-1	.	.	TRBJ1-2	CASSLDAGVYGYTF	TGTGCCAGCAGCTTAGATGCAGGGGTCTATGGCTACACCTTC
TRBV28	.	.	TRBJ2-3	CASSLETIGTDTQYF	TGTGCCAGCAGTTTGGAGACAATTGGCACAGATACGCAGTATTTT
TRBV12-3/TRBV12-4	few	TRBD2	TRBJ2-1	CASSVSGTSYNEQFF	TGTGCCAGCAGTGTCAGCGGGACTTCCTACAATGAGCAGTTCTTC
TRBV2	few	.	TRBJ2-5	CASSGPSLVQEETQYF	TGTGCCAGCAGTGGACCTTCGCTCGTACAGGAAGAGACCCAGTACTTC
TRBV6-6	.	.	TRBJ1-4	CASRPSWGTNEKLFF	TGTGCCAGCAGACCCTCGTGGGGTACTAATGAAAAACTGTTTTTT
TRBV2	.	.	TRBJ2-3	CASSKHLTDTQYF	TGTGCCAGCAGTAAGCATCTCACAGATACGCAGTATTTT
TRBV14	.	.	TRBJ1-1	CASSQGAGGTTMDTEAFF	TGTGCCAGCAGCCAGGGGGCTGGTGGGACGACGATGGACACTGAAGCTTTCTTT
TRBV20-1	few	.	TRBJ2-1	CSARDMLEQNNEQFF	TGCAGTGCTAGAGATATGTTGGAGCAAAACAATGAGCAGTTCTTC
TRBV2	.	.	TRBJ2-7	CASSGSRYEQYF	TGTGCCAGCAGTGGGTCCCGCTACGAGCAGTACTTC
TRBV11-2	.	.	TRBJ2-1	CASSVEAEVIINEQFF	TGTGCCAGCAGCGTAGAAGCCGAGGTAATTATCAATGAGCAGTTCTTC
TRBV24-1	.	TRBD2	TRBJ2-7	CATSGPSGLAGGGSYNEQYF	TGTGCCACCAGTGGTCCTAGCGGACTAGCGGGAGGAGGGTCCTACAATGAGCAGTACTTC
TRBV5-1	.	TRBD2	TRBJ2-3	CASSLARIAGAGTETQYF	TGCGCCAGCAGCTTGGCACGAATAGCGGGAGCAGGAACAGAGACGCAGTATTTT
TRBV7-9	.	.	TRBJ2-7	CASSLRAAGQSHEQYF	TGTGCCAGCAGCTTAAGGGCGGCTGGGCAGTCCCACGAGCAGTACTTC
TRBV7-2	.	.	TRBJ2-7	CASSLDGYSSYEQYF	TGTGCCAGCAGCTTAGACGGTTATAGCTCCTACGAGCAGTACTTC
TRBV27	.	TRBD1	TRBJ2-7	CASSLSLWTGTYEQYF	TGTGCCAGCAGTTTATCTCTATGGACAGGGACTTACGAGCAGTACTTC
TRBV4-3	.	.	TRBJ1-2	CASSYGPMPGYTF	TGCGCCAGCAGCTACGGCCCAATGCCTGGCTACACCTTC
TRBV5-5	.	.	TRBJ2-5	CASSRQVKGPSINEQYF	TGTGCCAGCAGCCGCCAGGTTAAAGGACCTTCAATTAATGAGCAGTACTTC
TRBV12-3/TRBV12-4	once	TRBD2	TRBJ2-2	CASGGSATGELFF	TGTGCCAGCGGCGGGAGTGCCACCGGGGAGCTGTTTTTT
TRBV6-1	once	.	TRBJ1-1	CASSETTSTEAFF	TGTGCCAGCAGTGAAACCACGAGCACTGAAGCTTTCTTT
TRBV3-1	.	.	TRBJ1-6	CASSHGVNNSPLHF	TGTGCCAGCAGCCATGGGGTAAATAATTCACCCCTCCACTTT
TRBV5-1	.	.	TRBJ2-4	CASSTWTGDKIIQYF	TGCGCCAGCAGCACCTGGACGGGGGACAAAATCATTCAGTACTTC
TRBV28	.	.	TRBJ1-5	CASSDSPNQPQHF	TGTGCCAGCTCGGACAGCCCCAATCAGCCCCAGCATTTT
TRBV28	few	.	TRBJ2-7	CASSPIGTRLDAWQGSYEQYF	TGTGCCAGCAGCCCGATTGGGACTCGACTAGACGCCTGGCAAGGATCTTACGAGCAGTACTTC
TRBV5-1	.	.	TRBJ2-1	CASTQKNRDEDNEQFF	TGCGCCAGCACCCAGAAGAACAGGGATGAGGACAATGAGCAGTTCTTC
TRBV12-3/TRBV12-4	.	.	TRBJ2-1	CASSRVGGRFHEQFF	TGTGCCAGCAGCCGCGTTGGGGGGCGCTTCCATGAGCAGTTCTTC
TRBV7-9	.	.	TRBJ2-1	CASSVSWEQFF	TGTGCCAGCAGCGTATCTTGGGAGCAGTTCTTC
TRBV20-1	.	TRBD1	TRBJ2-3	CSASTGGTDTQYF	TGCAGTGCTTCCACAGGGGGGACAGATACGCAGTATTTT
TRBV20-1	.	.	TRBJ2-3	CSASLQKGYTDTQYF	TGCAGTGCTAGTTTGCAGAAAGGATACACAGATACGCAGTATTTT
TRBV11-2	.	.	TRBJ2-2	CASSPKNTGELFF	TGTGCCAGCAGCCCGAAAAACACCGGGGAGCTGTTTTTT
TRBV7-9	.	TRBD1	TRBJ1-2	CASSFNRGFGYTF	TGTGCCAGCAGCTTCAACAGGGGATTTGGCTACACCTTC
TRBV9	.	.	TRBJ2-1	CASSVVVSENEQFF	TGTGCCAGCAGCGTAGTCGTTAGCGAGAATGAGCAGTTCTTC
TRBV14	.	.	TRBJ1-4	CASSQAWRGANEKLFF	TGTGCCAGCAGCCAAGCCTGGCGAGGTGCTAATGAAAAACTGTTTTTT
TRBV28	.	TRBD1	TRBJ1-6	CASSLLGQGRVSYNSPLHF	TGTGCCAGCAGTTTATTGGGACAGGGCCGAGTCTCCTATAATTCACCCCTCCACTTT
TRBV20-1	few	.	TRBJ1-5	CSARDAGGAGGRQPQHF	TGCAGTGCTAGAGATGCGGGAGGTGCTGGGGGCCGGCAGCCCCAGCATTTT
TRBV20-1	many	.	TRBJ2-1	CSALRGRARSYNEQFF	TGCAGTGCCCTCCGGGGTCGAGCCCGATCCTACAATGAGCAGTTCTTC
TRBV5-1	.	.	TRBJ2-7	CASSLGPANNEQYF	TGCGCCAGCAGCTTGGGACCGGCAAACAATGAGCAGTACTTC
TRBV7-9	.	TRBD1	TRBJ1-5	CRPGQGINQPQHF	TGTCGGCCGGGACAGGGTATCAATCAGCCCCAGCATTTT